This TCR beta chain derives from a study of T cell responses to AZD1222 COVID-19 vaccine. Germline CDR1 is KGHSY and CDR2 is FQNENV. This CDR3 has 16 amino acids. With 11 bases removed from V and 2 bases from J, the gap between germline ends came to 22 bases. Clones were read by immunoSEQ multiplex PCR, and TCRdb kept only the in-frame ones, dropping some. The sample has 60,000 to 65,000 clones; 80% to 85% are singletons. As concerns this clone: At the DNA level, this CDR3 is encoded by other sequences in the same sample as well.

The material was peripheral blood, obtained on day 0 of AZD1222 vaccination. The sequence was collected from an adult in good health. The J gene is TRBJ2-1, the V gene TRBV16; tentatively, D is TRBD1 or TRBD2 (6 bases each). CDR3 sequence (DNA): TGTGCCCGCCGCCCCCCGCCCGGGGGCCCCTACAATGAGCAGTTCTTC. Protein: CARRPPPGGPYNEQFF.